Here is one T cell receptor (beta chain) with its context. Assay used: immunoSEQ multiplex PCR; TCRdb lists only in-frame clones, some missing. The table lists approximately 160,000 clones, about 91% of them singletons. The data originate from a study of T cell responses to AZD1222 COVID-19 vaccine. Trimming cost V 4 bases and J 4 bases; bases outside gene matches: 4. Germline V CDR1 and CDR2: LGHNT, FRNRAP. The CDR3 consists of 15 residues. The sequence derives from an adult in good health. Sequencing was performed on peripheral blood, taken on day 0 of MenACWY control vaccination. The gene calls are TRBV12-5 and TRBJ2-1; TRBD1 aligns across 10 bases. CDR3 region: CASGSGTGVYNEQFF. For the CDR3, the DNA is TGTGCTAGTGGTTCCGGGACAGGGGTTTACAATGAGCAGTTCTTC. Full variable domain (outside the CDR3, taken from reference TRBV12-5 and TRBJ2-1): DARVTQTPRHKVTEMGQEVTMRCQPILGHNTVFWYRQTMMQGLELLAYFRNRAPLDDSGMPKDRFSAEMPDATLATLKIQPSEPRDSAVYFCASGSGTGVYNEQFFGPGTRLTVL.